A single sample gave rise to the 26 T cell receptor beta chains below, sequenced in a study of post-analysis software for immune sequencing data (dated by TCRdb to the mid-2010s). Interpreted using the paper, the time point label stands for: second blood draw from one MS patient after hematopoietic stem cell transplantation. Library method: PCR. Sequencing relied on an Illumina HiSeq 2500. Unique molecular identifiers were incorporated into TCR beta cDNA libraries to reduce PCR and sequencing biases. The raw public data were reprocessed by TCRdb itself: fastp quality trimming at Q25, MiXCR clonotype calling, in-frame beta chains only. Entries that share a CDR3 protein sequence are merged under the most common genes and DNA. The table for this sample lists around 150,000 distinct CDR3 sequences; about 37% of them were counted only once. The ten largest clones take up roughly 28% of the sample. Specimen: blood, collected after autologous hematopoietic stem cell transplantation. Receptor source: a girl aged 10-17 years with multiple sclerosis. Donor details come from another sample of the same person, matched by shared clones.

In the case of this clonotype: A read error may produce the germline difference seen at one junction end. The CDR3 here is CASSFGRDPYNEQFF. In nucleotides, the CDR3 is TGCGCCAGCAGTTTTGGTAGGGACCCTTACAATGAGCAGTTCTTC. V gene TRBV12-3 or TRBV12-4 combines with J gene TRBJ2-1; perhaps D is TRBD1 or TRBD2 (5 bases each). The CDR3 totals 15 residues.

The sample holds a few counts of this clonotype. This chain links TRBV7-6 with TRBJ1-2, with 7 bases lining up with TRBD1. The CDR3 is 15 residues long. The germline V gene has CDR1 SGHVS and CDR2 FNYEAQ. V was clipped by 5 bases and J by 8 bases; unmatched bases: 14. The CDR3: CASSPEETGSRGYTF. The DNA of the CDR3 is TGTGCCAGCAGCCCAGAAGAGACAGGGTCACGGGGCTACACCTTC.

The chain carries TRBV20-1 and TRBJ1-6; no reliable D call. V gave up 1 base and J gave up 7 bases, with 11 bases separating them. The CDR3 runs to 14 residues. Per the germline V gene, CDR1 is DFQATT and CDR2 is SNEGSKA (reference sequence). The CDR3 DNA sequence: TGCAGTGCTAGAGGGACCAACTTCAATTCACCCCTCCACTTT. Translation gives CSARGTNFNSPLHF.

In this sample, this clonotype turned up a few times. The rearrangement links TRBV24-1 to TRBJ2-3, with 7 bases lining up with TRBD2. V shed 2 bases and J 2 bases; nucleotides not matched to a gene: 9. The V gene's germline CDR1 is KGHDR and CDR2 SFDVKD. This CDR3 contains 17 residues. The CDR3 nucleotides read TGTGCCACCAGTGATTGGGGTGGCGGGAGAGACACAGATACGCAGTATTTT. Translating gives CATSDWGGGRDTDTQYF.

The chain joins TRBV10-3 to TRBJ2-3; D is undetermined. The CDR3 spans 13 residues. The germline V gene has CDR1 ENHRY and CDR2 SYGVKD. Trimming shortened V by 2 bases and J by 1 base, and 4 bases separated the two germline ends. The CDR3 region is CAISEPGTDTQYF. The CDR3 nucleotides read TGTGCCATCAGTGAGCCAGGCACAGATACGCAGTATTTT.

V and J are TRBV30 and TRBJ2-3; D is uncertain. V was cut by 4 bases and J by 2 bases, with 13 bases left in between. CDR1 and CDR2 (germline): GTSNPN, SVGIG (reference sequence). This CDR3 has 14 residues. CDR3 DNA sequence: TGTGCCTGGAAACACTTGGGCAACACAGATACGCAGTATTTT. Translated: CAWKHLGNTDTQYF.

The CDR3 loop reads CASSSRMAEAFF. The CDR3 region has the DNA TGTGCCAGCAGTTCCCGGATGGCTGAAGCTTTCTTT. The J gene is TRBJ1-1, the V gene TRBV6-2 or TRBV6-3; no definite D call. The CDR3 sequence is 12 residues long. In germline, CDR1 is MNHEY, CDR2 SVGEGT. Trimming stripped 4 bases from V and 6 bases from J, with 9 bases between.

Only a few counts were recorded for this clonotype. The rearrangement links TRBV5-5 to TRBJ2-1; TRBD2 matches 7 bases. Unmatched junction bases numbered 5, after V lost 3 bases and J lost 2 bases. CDR1 and CDR2 (germline): SGHKS, YYEKEE (reference sequence). This CDR3 contains 15 residues. The CDR3 is CASSWEGLTYNEQFF. The CDR3 DNA reads as TGTGCCAGCAGCTGGGAGGGACTAACCTACAATGAGCAGTTCTTC.

This clonotype was picked up many times. The chain employs TRBV3-1 and TRBJ2-1; D uncertain. V lost 2 bases, J lost 8 bases, and 16 bases lay in between. CDR3 length: 15 residues. Germline CDR1 reads LGHDT; CDR2 reads YNNKEL (reference sequence). This CDR3 reads CASSQNEVFVDEQFF. Written as DNA, the CDR3 is TGTGCCAGCAGCCAAAATGAGGTTTTCGTGGATGAGCAGTTCTTC.

This clonotype was observed a handful of times. V is TRBV7-8 and J is TRBJ1-2, with a weak D call TRBD1 (5 bases). CDR3 size: 13 residues. Trimming shortened V by 0 bases and J by 3 bases, and 5 bases separated the two germline ends. CDR1 SGHVS and CDR2 FQNEAQ come from the germline V gene. The CDR3 reads CASSLAGDYGYTF. CDR3 DNA: TGTGCCAGCAGCTTAGCAGGGGACTATGGCTACACCTTC.

This chain links TRBV24-1 with TRBJ2-7; possible D gene TRBD2, 6 bases. The germline CDR1 and CDR2 sequences are KGHDR and SFDVKD. This CDR3 region has 14 residues. Trimming took 3 bases from V and 6 from J, leaving 14 bases between them. CDR3 protein: CATSDTRGGSEQYF. For the CDR3, the DNA is TGTGCCACCAGTGATACCCGCGGAGGGTCCGAGCAGTACTTC.

A few counts support this clonotype. The chain carries TRBV4-2 and TRBJ2-5; 9 nucleotides line up with TRBD1. The CDR3 is made up of 15 amino acids. Losses at the gene ends were 4 bases for V and 3 bases for J; bases not matched to a gene: 6. From germline, CDR1 is LGHNA and CDR2 YNFKEQ. CDR3 DNA: TGTGCCAGCAGCCCTCCGGGACAGGGAAAAGAGACCCAGTACTTC. Translating gives CASSPPGQGKETQYF.

This clonotype showed up just a few times. This sequence joins TRBV4-2 and TRBJ1-4; maybe TRBD1 (5 bases). The CDR3 runs to 15 residues. V lost 2 bases to trimming and J lost 0 bases, with 7 bases between them. Germline V gene lookup returns CDR1 LGHNA and CDR2 YNFKEQ. This CDR3 is CASSQQGSTNEKLFF. Here the CDR3 DNA reads TGTGCCAGCAGCCAACAGGGCTCAACTAATGAAAAACTGTTTTTT.

V is TRBV4-1 and J is TRBJ1-2; the D is unclear. This CDR3 has 14 amino acids. Between the trimmed V and J ends, which lost 0 bases and 4 bases, there was a span of 9 bases. Germline assignment: CDR1 MGHRA and CDR2 YSYEKL. The CDR3 loop is CASSQEGLSYGYTF. The CDR3 DNA follows: TGCGCCAGCAGCCAAGAGGGTCTCAGCTATGGCTACACCTTC.

This clonotype was detected only a few times. The chain employs TRBV7-2 and TRBJ2-7; D may correspond to TRBD1 or TRBD2 (6 bases each). Trimming left V 1 base short and J 6 bases short, with 31 bases between. Germline V gene sequence: CDR1 SGHTA, CDR2 FQGNSA. The CDR3 has 20 residues. CDR3 protein: CASSLGVGGGSDYRRSEQYF. CDR3 DNA: TGTGCCAGCAGCTTAGGTGTCGGGGGCGGAAGCGACTACCGCCGGAGCGAGCAGTACTTC.

This clonotype was seen a handful of times. The rearrangement joins TRBV9 to TRBJ1-1; 7 bases are shared with TRBD1. V gave up 0 bases and J gave up 5 bases; unmatched junction bases: 7. The CDR3 is 15 amino acids. CDR1 is SGDLS, CDR2 YYNGEE, per germline. The DNA for the CDR3 is TGTGCCAGCAGCGTAGAAGGAGGGGGCGGTACTGAAGCTTTCTTT. Its protein is CASSVEGGGGTEAFF.

A few counts support this clonotype. This sequence joins TRBV27 and TRBJ2-5; no definite D call. The germline V gene has CDR1 MNHEY and CDR2 SMNVEV (reference sequence). Trimming shortened V by 6 bases and J by 5 bases, and 16 bases separated the two germline ends. The CDR3 totals 14 residues. In DNA form, the CDR3 reads TGTGCCAGCAGCCCCCGGAGTTTCAGGGAGACCCAGTACTTC. Its translation is CASSPRSFRETQYF.

V and J are TRBV19 and TRBJ2-3; the D is unclear. Germline V gene sequence: CDR1 LNHDA, CDR2 SQIVND (reference sequence). This CDR3 comprises 11 residues. The V end was cut by 4 bases, the J end by 7 bases, with 6 bases between. The CDR3 nucleotides are TGTGCCAGTAGTACAGGCTATACGCAGTATTTT. Protein product: CASSTGYTQYF. The complete variable domain, with remaining parts taken from reference TRBV19 and TRBJ2-3, reads DGGITQSPKYLFRKEGQNVTLSCEQNLNHDAMYWYRQDPGQGLRLIYYSQIVNDFQKGDIAEGYSVSREKKESFPLTVTSAQKNPTAFYLCASSTGYTQYFGPGTRLTVL.

The V gene is TRBV29-1, the J gene TRBJ2-1; D is uncertain. V was cut by 2 bases and J by 8 bases, with 1 base left in between. The CDR3 spans 9 residues. Germline V gene data show CDR1 as SQVTM and CDR2 as ANQGSEA. The CDR3 protein is CSVEYEQFF. The CDR3, as DNA: TGCAGCGTTGAATATGAGCAGTTCTTC.

This clonotype was detected a few times. J is TRBJ1-5 and V is TRBV7-9; D unresolved. Trimming shortened V by 2 bases and J by 3 bases, and 14 bases separated the two germline ends. The CDR3 extends over 16 amino acids. Looked up from germline, CDR1 is SEHNR and CDR2 is FQNEAQ (reference sequence). The CDR3 coding sequence is TGTGCCAGCAGCTTATTTAGTGGAGAGTTCAATCAGCCCCAGCATTTT. Its protein product is CASSLFSGEFNQPQHF.

A few counts support this clonotype. This chain connects TRBV20-1 to TRBJ2-7; D unresolved. Germline CDR1 and CDR2: DFQATT and SNEGSKA (reference sequence). The V end was cut by 1 base, the J end by 3 bases, with 7 bases between. The CDR3 is made up of 12 amino acids. In nucleotides, the CDR3 is TGCAGTGCTAGAGGAAGGATCTACGAGCAGTACTTC. Its translation: CSARGRIYEQYF.

The chain employs TRBV27 and TRBJ2-2; 10 bases agree with TRBD1. Trimming removed 7 bases from V and 5 bases from J; junction bases left unmatched: 13. This CDR3 region has 17 residues. The germline gives CDR1 MNHEY, CDR2 SMNVEV (reference sequence). In DNA form, the CDR3 reads TGTGCCAGCACTTCAAGGGGAGGGACAGGGGTAACCGGGGAGCTGTTTTTT. This translates into CASTSRGGTGVTGELFF.

This clonotype was observed a handful of times. This chain uses TRBV7-2 with TRBJ2-1; D may be TRBD2 (6 bases). The CDR3 runs 14 residues. V dropped 8 bases and J dropped 1 base, with 12 bases sitting between them. Per the germline V gene, CDR1 is SGHTA and CDR2 is FQGNSA. The CDR3 loop is CASCRGTSYNEQFF. CDR3 nucleotides: TGTGCCAGCTGTCGGGGGACTTCCTACAATGAGCAGTTCTTC.

This clonotype was seen many times. The rearrangement uses TRBV7-6 and TRBJ2-3; 8 nucleotides agree with TRBD1. V lost 0 bases to trimming and J lost 8 bases; unmatched junction nucleotides: 7. CDR1 is SGHVS and CDR2 is FNYEAQ in the germline V gene. This CDR3 is built from 15 residues. CDR3 sequence: CASSLAPRGRGTQYF. The CDR3 DNA follows: TGTGCCAGCAGCTTAGCGCCCAGGGGGCGAGGTACGCAGTATTTT. Full variable domain (outside the CDR3, taken from reference TRBV7-6 and TRBJ2-3): GAGVSQSPRYKVTKRGQDVALRCDPISGHVSLYWYRQALGQGPEFLTYFNYEAQQDKSGLPNDRFSAERPEGSISTLTIQRTEQRDSAMYRCASSLAPRGRGTQYFGPGTRLTVL.

The chain carries TRBV15 and TRBJ2-7; perhaps TRBD1 as D (5 bases). CDR1 and CDR2 (germline): LNHNV, YYDKDF (reference sequence). V gave up 0 bases and J gave up 7 bases, with 10 bases separating them. This CDR3 region has 13 residues. CDR3: CATSRDWGEEQYF. CDR3 bases: TGTGCCACCAGCAGAGATTGGGGCGAGGAGCAGTACTTC.

V gene TRBV12-3 or TRBV12-4 combines with J gene TRBJ1-5; possible D gene TRBD1, 5 bases. The V and J ends lost 10 bases and 2 bases respectively, with 12 bases between them. The CDR3 runs to 13 residues. CDR3 sequence: CAIAVTGNQPQHF. CDR3 DNA: TGTGCCATCGCGGTGACAGGCAATCAGCCCCAGCATTTT.